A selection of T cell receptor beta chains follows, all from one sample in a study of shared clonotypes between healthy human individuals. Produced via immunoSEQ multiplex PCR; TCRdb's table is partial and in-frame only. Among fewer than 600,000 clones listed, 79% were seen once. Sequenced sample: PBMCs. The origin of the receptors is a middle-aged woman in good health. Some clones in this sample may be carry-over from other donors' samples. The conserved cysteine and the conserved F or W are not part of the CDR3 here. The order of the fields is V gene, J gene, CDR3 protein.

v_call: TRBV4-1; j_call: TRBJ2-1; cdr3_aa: ASSQVIADNSYNEQF
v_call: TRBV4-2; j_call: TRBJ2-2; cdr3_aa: ASSQVQTSGRDTGELF
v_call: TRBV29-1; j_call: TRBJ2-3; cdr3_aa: STAAAGGPGDTQY
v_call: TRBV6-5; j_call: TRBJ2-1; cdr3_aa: ASSYDQAVGQF
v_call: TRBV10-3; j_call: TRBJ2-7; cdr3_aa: AISEESGRVYEQY
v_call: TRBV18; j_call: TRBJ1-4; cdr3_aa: ASSPPVGATNEKLF
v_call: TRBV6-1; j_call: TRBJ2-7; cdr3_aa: ASTARGQGLEQY
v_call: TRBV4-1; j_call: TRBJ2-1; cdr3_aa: ASSPKLRRISGRAPNEQF
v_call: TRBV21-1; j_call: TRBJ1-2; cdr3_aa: ASSIGRAPSETRYT
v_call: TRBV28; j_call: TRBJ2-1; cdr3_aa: ASSKRESYNEQF
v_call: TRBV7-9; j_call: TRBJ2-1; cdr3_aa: ASSSGTSGSRRVYNEQF
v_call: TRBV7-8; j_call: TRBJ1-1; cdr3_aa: ASSLAGTENTEAF
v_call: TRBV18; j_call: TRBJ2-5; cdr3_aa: ASSPTRASGGETQY
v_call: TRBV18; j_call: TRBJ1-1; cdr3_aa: ASSPFTNTEAF
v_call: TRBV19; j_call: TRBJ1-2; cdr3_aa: ASSRGAGNGYT
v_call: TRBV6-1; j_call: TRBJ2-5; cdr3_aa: ASSGERRETQY
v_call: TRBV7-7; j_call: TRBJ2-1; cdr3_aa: ASSLGGLAGKQF
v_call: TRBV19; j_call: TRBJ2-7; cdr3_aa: ASSIRTSSYEQY
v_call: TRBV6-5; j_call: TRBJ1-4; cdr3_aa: ASRDRGRGNEKLF
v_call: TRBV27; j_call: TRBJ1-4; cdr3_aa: ASMTYANEKLF
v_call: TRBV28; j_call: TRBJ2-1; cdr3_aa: ASRAWTSGIFDEQF
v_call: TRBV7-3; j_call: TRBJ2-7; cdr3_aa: ASSLTTSGRTSPYEQY
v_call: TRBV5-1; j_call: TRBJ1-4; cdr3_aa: ASSFGAVNEKLF
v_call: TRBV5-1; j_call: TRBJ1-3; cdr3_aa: ASSLAVGHIFGNTIY
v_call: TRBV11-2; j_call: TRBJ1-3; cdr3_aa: ASRDWGQGRFGNTIY
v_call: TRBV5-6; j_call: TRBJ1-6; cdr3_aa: ASMLIGDLNSPLH
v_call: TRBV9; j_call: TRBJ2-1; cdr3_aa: ASSVLAGDLNEQF
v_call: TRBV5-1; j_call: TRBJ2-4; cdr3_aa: ASSLMTSGSGIST
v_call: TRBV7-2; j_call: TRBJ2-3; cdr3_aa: ASSPTSDTQY
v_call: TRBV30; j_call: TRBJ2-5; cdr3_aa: AFQLGVQETQY
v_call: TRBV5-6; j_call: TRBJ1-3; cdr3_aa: ASSLRGSSNTIY
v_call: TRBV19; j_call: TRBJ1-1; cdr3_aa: ASSWDRGNTEAF
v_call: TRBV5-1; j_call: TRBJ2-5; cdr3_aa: ASSLIGETRY
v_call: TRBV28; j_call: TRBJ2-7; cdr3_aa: ASSLALGVGEQY
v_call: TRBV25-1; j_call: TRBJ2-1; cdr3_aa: ASSEFGGSSYNEQF
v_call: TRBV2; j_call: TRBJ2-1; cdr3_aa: ASSESLAGNEQF
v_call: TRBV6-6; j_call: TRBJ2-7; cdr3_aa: ASSGGQSSYEQY
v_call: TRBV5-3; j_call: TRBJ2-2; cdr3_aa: ARSLDYNRDRSATLNTGELF
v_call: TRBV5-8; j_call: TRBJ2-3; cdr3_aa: ASSEAGARDTQY
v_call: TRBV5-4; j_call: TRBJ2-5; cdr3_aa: ASSLAEGSWTQY